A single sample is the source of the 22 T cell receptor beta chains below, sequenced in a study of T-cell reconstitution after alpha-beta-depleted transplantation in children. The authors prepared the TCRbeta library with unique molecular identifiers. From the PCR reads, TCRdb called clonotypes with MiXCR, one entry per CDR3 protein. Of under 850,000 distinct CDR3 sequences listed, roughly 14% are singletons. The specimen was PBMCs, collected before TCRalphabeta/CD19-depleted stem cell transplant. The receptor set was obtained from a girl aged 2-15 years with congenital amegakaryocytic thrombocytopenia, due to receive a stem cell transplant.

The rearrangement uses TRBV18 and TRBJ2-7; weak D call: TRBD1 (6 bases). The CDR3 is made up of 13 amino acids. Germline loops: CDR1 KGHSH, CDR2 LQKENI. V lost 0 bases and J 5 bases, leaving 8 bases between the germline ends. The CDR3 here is CASSPPDSDEQYF. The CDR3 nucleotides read TGTGCCAGCTCACCACCGGACAGTGACGAGCAGTACTTC.

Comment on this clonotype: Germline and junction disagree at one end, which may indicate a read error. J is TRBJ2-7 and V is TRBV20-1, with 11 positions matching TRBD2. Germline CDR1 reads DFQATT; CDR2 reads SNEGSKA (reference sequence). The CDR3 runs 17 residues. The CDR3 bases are TGCTGTGCTAGGGTAGCGGGAGGGCCTGGATTTTCCTACGAGCAGTACTTC. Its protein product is CCARVAGGPGFSYEQYF.

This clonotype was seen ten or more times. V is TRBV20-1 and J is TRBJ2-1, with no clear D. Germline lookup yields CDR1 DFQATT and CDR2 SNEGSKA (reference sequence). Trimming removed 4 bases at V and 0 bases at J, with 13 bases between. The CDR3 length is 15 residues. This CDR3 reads CSAIGKLRSYNEQFF. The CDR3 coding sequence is TGCAGTGCTATTGGAAAGCTGCGCTCCTACAATGAGCAGTTCTTC.

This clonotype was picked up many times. The CDR3 here is CASNRQGSNQPQHF. The CDR3 DNA is TGTGCCAGCAATAGACAGGGGAGCAATCAGCCCCAGCATTTT. The chain links TRBV12-3 or TRBV12-4 to TRBJ1-5, with 8 bases aligning to TRBD1. This CDR3 has 14 residues. J gave up 1 base and V 7 bases, and 3 bases lay outside the gene matches.

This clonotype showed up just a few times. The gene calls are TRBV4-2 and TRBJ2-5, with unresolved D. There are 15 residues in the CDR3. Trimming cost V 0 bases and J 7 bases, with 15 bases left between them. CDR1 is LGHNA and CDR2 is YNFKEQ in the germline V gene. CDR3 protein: CASSQDLGSWGTQYF. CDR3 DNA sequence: TGTGCCAGCAGCCAAGATTTGGGCTCGTGGGGGACCCAGTACTTC.

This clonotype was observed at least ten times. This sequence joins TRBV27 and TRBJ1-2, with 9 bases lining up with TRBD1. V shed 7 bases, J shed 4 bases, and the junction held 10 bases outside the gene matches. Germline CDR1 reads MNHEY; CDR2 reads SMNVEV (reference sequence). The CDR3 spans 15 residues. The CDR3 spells CASTLPGQGSYGYTF. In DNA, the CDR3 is TGTGCCAGCACCCTCCCGGGACAGGGAAGCTATGGCTACACCTTC.

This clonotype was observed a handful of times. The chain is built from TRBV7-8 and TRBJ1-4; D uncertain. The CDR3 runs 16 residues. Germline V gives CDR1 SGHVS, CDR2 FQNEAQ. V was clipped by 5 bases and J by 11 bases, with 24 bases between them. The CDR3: CASSLEWTPAGWKLFF. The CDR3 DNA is TGTGCCAGCAGCCTAGAATGGACTCCAGCGGGGTGGAAACTGTTTTTT.

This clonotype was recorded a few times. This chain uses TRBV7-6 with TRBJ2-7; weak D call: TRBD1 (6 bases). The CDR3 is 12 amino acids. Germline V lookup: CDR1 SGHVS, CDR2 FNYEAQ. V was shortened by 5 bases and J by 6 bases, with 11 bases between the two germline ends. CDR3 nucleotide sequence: TGTGCCAGCAGCATAACAGGGTTCGAGCAGTACTTC. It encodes CASSITGFEQYF.

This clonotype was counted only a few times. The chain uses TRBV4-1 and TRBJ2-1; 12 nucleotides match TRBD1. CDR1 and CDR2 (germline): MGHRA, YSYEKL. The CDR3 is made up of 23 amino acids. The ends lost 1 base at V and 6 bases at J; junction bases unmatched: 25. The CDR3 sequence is CASSQVLPRDRGHGVLVFNEQFF. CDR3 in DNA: TGCGCCAGCAGCCAAGTACTTCCCCGGGACAGGGGGCATGGCGTGCTGGTTTTCAATGAGCAGTTCTTC.

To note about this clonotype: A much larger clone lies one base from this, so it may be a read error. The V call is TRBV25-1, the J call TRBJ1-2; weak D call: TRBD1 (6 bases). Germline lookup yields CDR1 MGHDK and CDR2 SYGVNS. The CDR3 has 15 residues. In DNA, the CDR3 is TGTGCCAGCAGTGCCACAGGGATTTCTGAGAATGGCGACACCTTC. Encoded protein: CASSATGISENGDTF.

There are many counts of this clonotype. The CDR3 is CSARPYGQGLIPNEQFF. CDR3 coding DNA: TGCAGTGCTAGACCTTACGGGCAGGGGCTCATCCCCAATGAGCAGTTCTTC. The chain couples TRBV20-1 to TRBJ2-1, with D possibly matching TRBD1 (6 bases). The CDR3 totals 17 residues. In germline, CDR1 is DFQATT, CDR2 SNEGSKA (reference sequence). Trimming shortened V by 2 bases and J by 6 bases, and 23 bases separated the two germline ends.

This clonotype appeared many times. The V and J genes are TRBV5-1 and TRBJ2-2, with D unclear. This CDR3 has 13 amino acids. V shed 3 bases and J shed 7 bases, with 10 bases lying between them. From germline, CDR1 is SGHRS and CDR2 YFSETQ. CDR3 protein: CASSWTTDGELFF. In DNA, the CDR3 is TGCGCCAGCAGCTGGACGACGGACGGGGAGCTGTTTTTT.

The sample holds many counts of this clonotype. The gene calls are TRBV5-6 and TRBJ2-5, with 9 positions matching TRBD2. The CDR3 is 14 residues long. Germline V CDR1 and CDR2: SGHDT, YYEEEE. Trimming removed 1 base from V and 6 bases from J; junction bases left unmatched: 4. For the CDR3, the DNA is TGTGCCAGCAGCTTGATGGCGGGAGGGCAGACCCAGTACTTC. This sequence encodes CASSLMAGGQTQYF.

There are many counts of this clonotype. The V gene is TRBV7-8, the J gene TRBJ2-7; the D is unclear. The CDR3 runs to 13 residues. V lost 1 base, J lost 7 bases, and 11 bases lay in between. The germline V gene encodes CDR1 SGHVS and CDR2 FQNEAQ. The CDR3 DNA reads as TGTGCCAGCAGCTTAGGGGCCCCGAGGGAGCAGTACTTC. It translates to CASSLGAPREQYF.

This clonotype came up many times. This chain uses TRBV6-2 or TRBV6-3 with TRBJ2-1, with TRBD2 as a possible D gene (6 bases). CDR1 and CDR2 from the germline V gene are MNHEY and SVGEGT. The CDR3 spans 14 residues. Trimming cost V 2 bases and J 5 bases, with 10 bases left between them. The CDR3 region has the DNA TGTGCCAGCAGTTACCCCCCGGGGGACAATGAGCAGTTCTTC. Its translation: CASSYPPGDNEQFF.

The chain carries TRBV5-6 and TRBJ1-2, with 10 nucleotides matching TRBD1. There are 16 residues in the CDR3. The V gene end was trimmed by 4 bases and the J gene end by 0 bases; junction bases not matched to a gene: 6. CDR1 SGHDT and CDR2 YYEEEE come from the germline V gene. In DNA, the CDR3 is TGTGCCAGCAGCCCGCGGGACAGGGGCCCTAACTATGGCTACACCTTC. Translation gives CASSPRDRGPNYGYTF.

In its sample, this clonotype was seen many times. The CDR3 protein is CASSKRAEGYEQYF. As DNA, the CDR3 is TGTGCCAGCAGTAAACGGGCCGAGGGTTACGAGCAGTACTTC. The V and J genes are TRBV12-3 or TRBV12-4 and TRBJ2-7; a possible D gene is TRBD2 (5 bases). CDR3 size: 14 residues. Trimming took off 5 bases at V and 4 bases at J, with 15 bases between the two ends.

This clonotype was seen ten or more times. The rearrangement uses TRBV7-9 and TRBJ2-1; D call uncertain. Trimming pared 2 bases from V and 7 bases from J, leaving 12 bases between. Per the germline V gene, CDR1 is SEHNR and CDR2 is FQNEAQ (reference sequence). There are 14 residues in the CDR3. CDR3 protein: CASSLLGPSNEQFF. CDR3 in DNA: TGTGCCAGCAGCTTATTAGGTCCTTCGAATGAGCAGTTCTTC.

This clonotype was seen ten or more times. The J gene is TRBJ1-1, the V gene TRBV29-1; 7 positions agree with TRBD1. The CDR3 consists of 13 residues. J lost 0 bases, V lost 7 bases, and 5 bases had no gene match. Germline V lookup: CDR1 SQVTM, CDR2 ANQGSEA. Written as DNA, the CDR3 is TGCAGCGCTGGGGACAGCCTGAACACTGAAGCTTTCTTT. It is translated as CSAGDSLNTEAFF. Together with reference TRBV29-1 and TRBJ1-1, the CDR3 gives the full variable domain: SAVISQKPSRDICQRGTSLTIQCQVDSQVTMMFWYRQQPGQSLTLIATANQGSEATYESGFVIDKFPISRPNLTFSTLTVSNMSPEDSSIYLCSAGDSLNTEAFFGQGTRLTVV.

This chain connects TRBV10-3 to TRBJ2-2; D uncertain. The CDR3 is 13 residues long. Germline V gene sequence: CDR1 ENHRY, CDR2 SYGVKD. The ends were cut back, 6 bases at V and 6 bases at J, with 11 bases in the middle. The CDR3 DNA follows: TGTGCCATCAGATGGCAAACATCCGGGGAGCTGTTTTTT. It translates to CAIRWQTSGELFF.

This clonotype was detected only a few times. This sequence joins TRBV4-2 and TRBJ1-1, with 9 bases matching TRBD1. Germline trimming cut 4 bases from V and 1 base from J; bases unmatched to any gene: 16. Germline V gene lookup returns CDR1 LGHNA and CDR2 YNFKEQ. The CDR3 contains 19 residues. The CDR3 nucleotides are TGTGCCAGCAGCCCGCGACAGGGGGTGCTACAACGGGCGAACACTGAAGCTTTCTTT. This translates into CASSPRQGVLQRANTEAFF.

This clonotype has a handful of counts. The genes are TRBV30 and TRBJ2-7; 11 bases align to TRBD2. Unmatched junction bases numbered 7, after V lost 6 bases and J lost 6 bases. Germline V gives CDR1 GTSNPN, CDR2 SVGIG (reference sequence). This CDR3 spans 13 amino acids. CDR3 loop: CACTTSGSGEQYF. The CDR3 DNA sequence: TGTGCCTGTACAACTAGCGGGAGCGGCGAGCAGTACTTC.